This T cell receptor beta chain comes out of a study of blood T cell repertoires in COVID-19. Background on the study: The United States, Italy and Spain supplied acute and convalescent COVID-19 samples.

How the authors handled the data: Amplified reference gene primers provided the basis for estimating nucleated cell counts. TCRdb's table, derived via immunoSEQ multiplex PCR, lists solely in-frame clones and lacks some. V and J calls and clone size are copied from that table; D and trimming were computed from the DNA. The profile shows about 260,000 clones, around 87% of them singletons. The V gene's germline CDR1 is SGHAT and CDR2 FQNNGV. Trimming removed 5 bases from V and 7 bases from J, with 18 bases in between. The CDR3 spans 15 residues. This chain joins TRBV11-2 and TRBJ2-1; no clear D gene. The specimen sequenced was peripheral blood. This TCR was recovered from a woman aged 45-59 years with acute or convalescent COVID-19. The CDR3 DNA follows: TGTGCCAGCAGCCCCACGTTGGCTGGTGGTAATGAGCAGTTCTTC. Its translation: CASSPTLAGGNEQFF.